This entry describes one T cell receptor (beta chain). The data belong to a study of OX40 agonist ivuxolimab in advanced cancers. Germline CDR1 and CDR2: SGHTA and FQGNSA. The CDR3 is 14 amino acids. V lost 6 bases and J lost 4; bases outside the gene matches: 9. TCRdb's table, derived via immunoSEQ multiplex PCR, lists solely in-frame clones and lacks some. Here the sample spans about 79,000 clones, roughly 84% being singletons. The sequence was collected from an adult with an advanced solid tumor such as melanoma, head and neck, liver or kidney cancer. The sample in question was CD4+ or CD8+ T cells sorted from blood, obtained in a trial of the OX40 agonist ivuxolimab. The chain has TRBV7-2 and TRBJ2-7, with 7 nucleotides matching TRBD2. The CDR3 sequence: CASRGTNKKYEQYF. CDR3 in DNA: TGTGCCAGCAGGGGGACTAATAAAAAGTACGAGCAGTACTTC.